This passage covers 21 T cell receptor beta chains from one sample sequenced in a study of T cells in Graves' hyperthyroidism and ophthalmopathy. Researchers amplified the TCR beta CDR3 regions from RNA transcripts. In the first-round RT-PCR of the TCR CDR3, the HTBI primer set was used. Each CDR3 protein gets one entry after TCRdb re-called the multiplex PCR reads with MiXCR. Among about 400,000 distinct CDR3 sequences listed, roughly 14% were seen once. The sample was blood. The origin of the receptors is a woman in her 30s with Graves' ophthalmopathy.

This rearrangement joins TRBV19 to TRBJ1-4; weak D call: TRBD1 (6 bases). The CDR3 contains 15 residues. Trimming cost V 4 bases and J 0 bases, with 9 bases left between them. Looked up from germline, CDR1 is LNHDA and CDR2 is SQIVND (reference sequence). The CDR3 bases are TGTGCCAGTAGTACGGACAGTGCAACTAATGAAAAACTGTTTTTT. This sequence encodes CASSTDSATNEKLFF.

The chain is built from TRBV9 and TRBJ2-6; 7 bases map to TRBD1. The CDR3 is made up of 15 amino acids. The V segment lost 3 bases and the J segment 4 bases; nucleotides outside the gene matches: 4. In germline, CDR1 is SGDLS, CDR2 YYNGEE. The DNA of the CDR3 is TGTGCCAGCAGCGCGGGACAGAAAGGGGCCAACGTCCTGACTTTC. It is translated as CASSAGQKGANVLTF.

This clonotype has just a few counts. This rearrangement joins TRBV7-2 to TRBJ2-1; tentatively, D is TRBD1 (5 bases). The CDR3 contains 13 residues. In germline, CDR1 is SGHTA, CDR2 FQGNSA. V was pared by 3 bases and J by 10 bases, with 13 bases between. The CDR3 nucleotides read TGTGCCAGCAGCTTTATGACAGCTCAAGAGCAGTTCTTC. Translation gives CASSFMTAQEQFF.

This chain connects TRBV24-1 to TRBJ1-4, with D hard to call. V gave up 5 bases and J gave up 6 bases, with 9 bases separating them. The CDR3 is 13 residues long. CDR1 is KGHDR, CDR2 SFDVKD, per germline. The CDR3 loop is CATSAGLDEKLFF. In nucleotides, the CDR3 is TGTGCCACCAGTGCTGGGTTGGATGAAAAACTGTTTTTT.

The CDR3 nucleotides read TGCAGCGGAGGTCCCTCGGGGGATACGCAGTATTTT. It codes for CSGGPSGDTQYF. This chain connects TRBV29-1 to TRBJ2-3; D possibly corresponds to TRBD2 (5 bases). This CDR3 comprises 12 residues. Trimming removed 7 bases at V and 6 bases at J, with 14 bases between. Germline values: CDR1 SQVTM, CDR2 ANQGSEA.

This clonotype was recorded many times. The V gene is TRBV6-1, the J gene TRBJ2-7; D gene unclear. Germline V gene sequence: CDR1 MNHNS, CDR2 SASEGT. The CDR3 has 13 residues. V lost 4 bases, J lost 4 bases, and 11 bases lay in between. The CDR3: CASSAFGEYEQYF. The CDR3 DNA reads as TGTGCCAGCAGTGCATTCGGCGAATACGAGCAGTACTTC.

The sample holds many counts of this clonotype. The chain is built from TRBV12-3 or TRBV12-4 and TRBJ1-5; 7 bases line up with TRBD1. The J segment lost 3 bases and the V segment lost 6 bases, leaving 5 bases of the junction unmatched. The CDR3 has 14 amino acids. The CDR3 DNA is TGTGCCAGCAGACAGGGGTGGGACAATCAGCCCCAGCATTTT. Amino acid sequence: CASRQGWDNQPQHF.

This chain joins TRBV20-1 and TRBJ1-5; 8 nucleotides line up with TRBD1. Losses at the gene ends were 4 bases for V and 3 bases for J; bases not matched to a gene: 5. Germline-derived CDR1 and CDR2 are DFQATT and SNEGSKA (reference sequence). The CDR3 spans 14 residues. The CDR3 here is CSATRQGFNQPQHF. The CDR3 DNA reads TGCAGTGCTACCCGACAGGGGTTCAATCAGCCCCAGCATTTT.

The rearrangement uses TRBV9 and TRBJ2-3, with D perhaps matching TRBD2 (7 bases). Trimming stripped 3 bases from V and 5 bases from J, with 13 bases between. Per the germline V gene, CDR1 is SGDLS and CDR2 is YYNGEE. The CDR3 spans 14 residues. CDR3 loop: CASSDSGTLDTQYF. In nucleotides, the CDR3 is TGTGCCAGCAGCGACAGCGGGACACTAGATACGCAGTATTTT.

This clonotype has just a few counts. V gene TRBV24-1 combines with J gene TRBJ2-5; 7 bases align to TRBD2. The germline V gene has CDR1 KGHDR and CDR2 SFDVKD. Germline trimming cut 4 bases from V and 1 base from J; bases unmatched to any gene: 8. The CDR3 has 16 residues. The CDR3: CATSDTSATVQETQYF. The CDR3, as DNA: TGTGCCACCAGTGACACTAGCGCCACCGTCCAAGAGACCCAGTACTTC.

This clonotype showed up just a few times. J is TRBJ1-2 and V is TRBV20-1, with 7 bases fitting TRBD1. Trimming removed 0 bases from V and 2 bases from J; junction bases left unmatched: 6. The CDR3 consists of 15 residues. Germline CDR1 and CDR2: DFQATT and SNEGSKA (reference sequence). The CDR3 here is CSARDRGRGNYGYTF. The CDR3 nucleotides read TGCAGTGCTAGAGATCGTGGCAGGGGGAACTATGGCTACACCTTC.

This clonotype was seen only a few times. This chain connects TRBV6-4 to TRBJ2-3, with TRBD2 identical over 10 bases. The germline V gene has CDR1 MRHNA and CDR2 SNTAGT. The CDR3 has 16 amino acids. V lost 6 bases and J lost 6; bases outside the gene matches: 12. This CDR3 is CASRRTSGAGGDTQYF. CDR3 DNA sequence: TGTGCCAGCAGAAGGACTAGCGGCGCGGGAGGTGATACGCAGTATTTT.

This rearrangement joins TRBV2 to TRBJ1-1, with D possibly TRBD1 on 6 matching bases. The CDR3 has 13 residues. V lost 6 bases and J 7 bases, leaving 15 bases between the germline ends. Germline V gene lookup returns CDR1 SNHLY and CDR2 FYNNEI. CDR3 DNA sequence: TGTGCCAGCAGCCCTAGGACAGATATTGAAGCTTTCTTT. Amino acids: CASSPRTDIEAFF. The full variable domain, rest sourced from reference TRBV2 and TRBJ1-1, is EPEVTQTPSHQVTQMGQEVILRCVPISNHLYFYWYRQILGQKVEFLVSFYNNEISEKSEIFDDQFSVERPDGSNFTLKIRSTKLEDSAMYFCASSPRTDIEAFFGQGTRLTVV.

This clonotype was seen ten or more times. The CDR3 loop reads CASSLGQGFSGANVLTF. The CDR3 nucleotides read TGTGCCAGCAGTTTAGGACAGGGCTTCTCTGGGGCCAACGTCCTGACTTTC. The chain uses TRBV12-3 or TRBV12-4 and TRBJ2-6; 7 bases fit TRBD1. The CDR3 is 17 amino acids. Trimming cost V 1 base and J 0 bases; bases outside gene matches: 3.

The chain uses TRBV20-1 and TRBJ2-7; D is ambiguous. The V end lost 3 bases, the J end lost 2 bases, and 11 bases lay between the germline ends. CDR1 is DFQATT, CDR2 SNEGSKA, per germline (reference sequence). This CDR3 has 13 residues. The CDR3: CSARGGRTYEQYF. DNA of the CDR3: TGCAGTGCTAGGGGTGGCAGGACCTACGAGCAGTACTTC.

This clonotype was counted ten times or more. V and J are TRBV28 and TRBJ1-6; D remains ambiguous. From germline, CDR1 is MDHEN and CDR2 SYDVKM. The CDR3 has 15 residues. Between the trimmed V and J ends, which lost 5 bases and 7 bases, there was a span of 15 bases. CDR3 loop: CASSLESLPNSPLHF. The CDR3 DNA sequence: TGTGCCAGCAGTCTTGAGAGCCTACCCAATTCACCCCTCCACTTT.

This clonotype was recorded only once. A read error is possible here, since a much larger clone lies one base away. The V and J genes are TRBV28 and TRBJ1-1; D is unclear. There are 12 residues in the CDR3. The germline V gene has CDR1 MDHEN and CDR2 SYDVKM. Trimming removed 5 bases at V and 7 bases at J, with 11 bases between. In DNA, the CDR3 is TGTGCCAGCAGTGACCCGCGGAATGAAGCTTTCTTT. Its protein is CASSDPRNEAFF.

This clonotype was picked up many times. The chain couples TRBV3-1 to TRBJ1-4, with unresolved D. V lost 5 bases to trimming and J lost 0 bases, with 10 bases between them. The CDR3 contains 15 residues. Per the germline V gene, CDR1 is LGHDT and CDR2 is YNNKEL (reference sequence). Here the CDR3 DNA reads TGTGCCAGCAGCACCGCGAGTGCAACTAATGAAAAACTGTTTTTT. Translated: CASSTASATNEKLFF.

This clonotype was detected ten times or more. DNA for the CDR3: TGTGCCAGCAGTGAGCGTGTCTATGGCTACACCTTC. It encodes CASSERVYGYTF. This rearrangement joins TRBV6-1 to TRBJ1-2; no clear D. Germline CDR1 MNHNS, CDR2 SASEGT. V dropped 3 bases and J dropped 4 bases, with 6 bases sitting between them. There are 12 residues in the CDR3.

This clonotype was found many times. CDR3 loop: CSVLRDHNEQFF. CDR3 nucleotides: TGCAGCGTTCTCCGGGACCACAATGAGCAGTTCTTC. The J gene is TRBJ2-1, the V gene TRBV29-1; D may be TRBD1 or TRBD2 (5 bases each). V was clipped by 5 bases and J by 5 bases, with 10 bases between them. CDR1 is SQVTM and CDR2 is ANQGSEA in the germline V gene. The CDR3 spans 12 residues.

This clonotype was detected a few times. This chain links TRBV19 with TRBJ1-1, with D possibly being TRBD1 (6 bases). V lost 11 bases, J lost 5 bases, and 15 bases lay in between. This CDR3 has 12 amino acids. Per germline, CDR1 LNHDA and CDR2 SQIVND (reference sequence). CDR3 nucleotides: TGTGCCTCATCTGACAGGCTTACTGAAGCTTTCTTT. It yields the protein CASSDRLTEAFF.